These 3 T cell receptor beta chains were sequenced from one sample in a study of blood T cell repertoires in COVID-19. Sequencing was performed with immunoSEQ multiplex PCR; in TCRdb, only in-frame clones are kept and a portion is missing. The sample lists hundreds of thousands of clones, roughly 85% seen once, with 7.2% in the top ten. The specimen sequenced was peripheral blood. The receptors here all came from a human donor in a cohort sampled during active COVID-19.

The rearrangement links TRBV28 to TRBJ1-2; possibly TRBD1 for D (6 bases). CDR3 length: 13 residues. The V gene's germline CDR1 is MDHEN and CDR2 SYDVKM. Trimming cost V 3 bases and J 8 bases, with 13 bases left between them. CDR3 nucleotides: TGTGCCAGCAGTTTCCAGGGGATGAGGGGCTACACCTTC. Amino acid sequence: CASSFQGMRGYTF.

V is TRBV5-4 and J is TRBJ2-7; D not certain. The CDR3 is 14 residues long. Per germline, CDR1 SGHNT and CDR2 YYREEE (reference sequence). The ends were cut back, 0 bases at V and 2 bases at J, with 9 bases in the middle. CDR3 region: CASSLGQNPYEQYF. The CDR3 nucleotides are TGTGCCAGCAGCTTGGGTCAGAACCCCTACGAGCAGTACTTC.

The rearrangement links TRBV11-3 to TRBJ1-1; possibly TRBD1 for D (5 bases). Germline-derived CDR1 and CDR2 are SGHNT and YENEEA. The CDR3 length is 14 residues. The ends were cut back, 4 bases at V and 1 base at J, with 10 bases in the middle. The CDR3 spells CASSSRTRNTEAFF. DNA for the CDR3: TGTGCCAGCAGCTCTCGGACAAGGAACACTGAAGCTTTCTTT.